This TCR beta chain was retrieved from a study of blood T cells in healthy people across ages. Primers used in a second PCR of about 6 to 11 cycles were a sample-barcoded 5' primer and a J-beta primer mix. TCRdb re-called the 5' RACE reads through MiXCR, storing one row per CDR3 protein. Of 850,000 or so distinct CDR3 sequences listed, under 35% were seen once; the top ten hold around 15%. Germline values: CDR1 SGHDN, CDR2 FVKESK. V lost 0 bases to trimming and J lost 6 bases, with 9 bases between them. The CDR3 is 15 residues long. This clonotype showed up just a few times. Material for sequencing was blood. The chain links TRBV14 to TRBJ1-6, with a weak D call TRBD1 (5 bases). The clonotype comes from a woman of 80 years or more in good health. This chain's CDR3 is CASSQDQGGNSPLHF. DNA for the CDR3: TGTGCCAGCAGCCAAGACCAGGGAGGTAATTCACCCCTCCACTTT.